This T cell receptor beta chain was identified during a study of T cell responses to AZD1222 COVID-19 vaccine. In germline, CDR1 is SEHNR, CDR2 FQNEAQ (reference sequence). The CDR3 runs 14 residues. With V trimmed by 8 bases and J by 1 base, 7 bases remained unmatched. The assay was immunoSEQ multiplex PCR, and TCRdb's table has in-frame clones only and misses some. The sample lists about 150,000 clones; around 90% were seen once. This sample comprised peripheral blood, obtained on day 0 of AZD1222 vaccination. The chain joins TRBV7-9 to TRBJ2-5, with 7 bases that match TRBD2. This clonotype was sampled from an adult in good health. The chain's CDR3 is CASSSRGVQETQYF. The DNA for the CDR3 is TGTGCCAGCTCTTCCCGGGGGGTCCAAGAGACCCAGTACTTC.